This T cell receptor beta chain appears in the sequencing data of a study of shared clonotypes between healthy human individuals. TCRdb keeps only in-frame clones here, not all; method: immunoSEQ multiplex PCR. The repertoire holds under 2,500,000 clones, with approximately 96% as singletons. The CDR3 has 16 residues. The V gene's germline CDR1 is MNHNY and CDR2 SVGAGI (reference sequence). The V gene end was trimmed by 1 base and the J gene end by 0 bases; junction bases not matched to a gene: 0. Study-level points and caveats: Measured sharing among donors was expected to vary with sequencing depth. In this cohort, only blood was sampled, and tissue repertoires likely differ.

Remarks on this clone: Its antigen is currently unknown.

The TCR comes from a young man in good health. Source material: naive CD4+ T cells sorted from blood. Regarding subset: CD45RA+ positively selected. This sequence joins TRBV6-6 and TRBJ2-3; 11 bases are shared with TRBD2. The CDR3 loop reads CASSYWTSGSTDTQYF. The DNA for the CDR3 is TGTGCCAGCAGTTACTGGACTAGCGGGAGCACAGATACGCAGTATTTT.